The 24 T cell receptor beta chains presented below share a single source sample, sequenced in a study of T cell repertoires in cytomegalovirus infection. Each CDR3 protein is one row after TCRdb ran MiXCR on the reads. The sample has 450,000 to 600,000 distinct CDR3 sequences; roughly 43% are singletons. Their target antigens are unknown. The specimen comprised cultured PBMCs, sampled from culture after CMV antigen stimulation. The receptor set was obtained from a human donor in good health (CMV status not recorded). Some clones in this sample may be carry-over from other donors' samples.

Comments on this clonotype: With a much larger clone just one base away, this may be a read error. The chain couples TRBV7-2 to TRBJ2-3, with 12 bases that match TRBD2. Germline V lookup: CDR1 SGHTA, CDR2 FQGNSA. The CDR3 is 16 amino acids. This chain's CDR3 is CASSLLAGGITDTQCF. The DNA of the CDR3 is TGTGCCAGCAGCTTGCTAGCGGGAGGGATCACAGATACGCAGTGTTTT.

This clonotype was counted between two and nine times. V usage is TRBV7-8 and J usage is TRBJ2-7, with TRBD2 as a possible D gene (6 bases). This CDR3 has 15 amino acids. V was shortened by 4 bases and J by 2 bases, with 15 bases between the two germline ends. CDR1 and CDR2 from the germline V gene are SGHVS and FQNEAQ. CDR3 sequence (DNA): TGTGCCAGCAGCTGGGACCAAATAGCGGCCTACGAGCAGTACTTC. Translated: CASSWDQIAAYEQYF.

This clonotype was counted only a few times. In nucleotides, the CDR3 is TGTGCCAGCACCTCCGGCTGGAACTACGAGCAGTACTTC. Translating gives CASTSGWNYEQYF. This chain links TRBV7-2 with TRBJ2-7; D uncertain. CDR1 is SGHTA, CDR2 FQGNSA, per germline. Trimming took 7 bases from V and 3 from J, leaving 13 bases between them. This CDR3 comprises 13 residues.

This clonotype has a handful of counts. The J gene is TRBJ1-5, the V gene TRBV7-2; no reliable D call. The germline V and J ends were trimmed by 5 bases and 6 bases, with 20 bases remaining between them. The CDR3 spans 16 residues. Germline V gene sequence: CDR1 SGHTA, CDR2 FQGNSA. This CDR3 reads CASSDLSPAAGQPQHF. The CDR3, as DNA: TGTGCCAGCAGCGACCTCTCTCCAGCTGCGGGTCAGCCCCAGCATTTT.

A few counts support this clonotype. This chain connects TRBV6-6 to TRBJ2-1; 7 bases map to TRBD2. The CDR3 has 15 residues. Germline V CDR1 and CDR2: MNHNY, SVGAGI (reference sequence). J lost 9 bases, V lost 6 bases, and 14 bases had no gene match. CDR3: CASSFQGGRWIEQFF. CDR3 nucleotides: TGTGCCAGCAGCTTCCAGGGCGGGAGATGGATTGAGCAGTTCTTC.

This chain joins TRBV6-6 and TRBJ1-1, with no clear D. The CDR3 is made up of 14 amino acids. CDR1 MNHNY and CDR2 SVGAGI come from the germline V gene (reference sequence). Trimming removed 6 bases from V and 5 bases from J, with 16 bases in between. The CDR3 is CASSHGEQSTEAFF. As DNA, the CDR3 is TGTGCCAGCAGCCACGGGGAACAGAGTACTGAAGCTTTCTTT.

The CDR3 bases are TGCGCCAGCAGCTTTTTCGGGGAGGGGAATGAGCAGTTCTTC. It translates to CASSFFGEGNEQFF. V is TRBV5-1 and J is TRBJ2-1; TRBD2 matches at 7 bases. The CDR3 has 14 amino acids. CDR1 and CDR2 (germline): SGHRS, YFSETQ. Trimming at V came to 2 bases and at J to 7 bases, leaving 6 bases not matched to a gene.

The CDR3 sequence: CASQNATEAFF. The CDR3 nucleotides are TGTGCCAGCCAAAATGCCACTGAAGCTTTCTTT. The V call is TRBV27, the J call TRBJ1-1; D unresolved. Trimming removed 8 bases from V and 4 bases from J, with 8 bases in between. The CDR3 contains 11 residues. Germline CDR1 reads MNHEY; CDR2 reads SMNVEV (reference sequence).

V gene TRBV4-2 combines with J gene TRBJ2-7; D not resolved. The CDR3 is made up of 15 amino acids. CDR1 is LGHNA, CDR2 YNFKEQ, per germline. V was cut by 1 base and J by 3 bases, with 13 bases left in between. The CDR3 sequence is CASSQAVQPLYEQYF. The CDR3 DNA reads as TGTGCCAGCAGCCAAGCGGTCCAGCCCCTCTACGAGCAGTACTTC.

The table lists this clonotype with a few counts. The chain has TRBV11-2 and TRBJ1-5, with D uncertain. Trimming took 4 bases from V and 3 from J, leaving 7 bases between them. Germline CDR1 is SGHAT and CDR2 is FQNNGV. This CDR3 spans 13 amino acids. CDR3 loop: CASSSEYNQPQHF. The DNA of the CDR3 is TGTGCCAGCAGCTCTGAATACAATCAGCCCCAGCATTTT.

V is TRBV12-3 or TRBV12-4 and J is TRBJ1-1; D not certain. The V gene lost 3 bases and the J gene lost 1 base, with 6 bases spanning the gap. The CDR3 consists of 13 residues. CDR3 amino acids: CASSFMGNTEAFF. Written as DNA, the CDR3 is TGTGCCAGCAGTTTTATGGGGAACACTGAAGCTTTCTTT.

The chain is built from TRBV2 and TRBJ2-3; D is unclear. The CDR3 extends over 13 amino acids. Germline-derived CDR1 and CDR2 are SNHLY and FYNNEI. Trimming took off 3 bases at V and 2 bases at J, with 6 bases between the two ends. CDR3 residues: CASSDDSTDTQYF. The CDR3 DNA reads TGTGCCAGCAGTGATGATTCCACAGATACGCAGTATTTT.

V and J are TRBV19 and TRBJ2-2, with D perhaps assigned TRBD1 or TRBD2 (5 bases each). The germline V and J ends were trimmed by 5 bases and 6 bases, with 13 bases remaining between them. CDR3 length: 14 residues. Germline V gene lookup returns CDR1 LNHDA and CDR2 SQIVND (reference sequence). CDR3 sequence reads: CASSPTGRAGELFF. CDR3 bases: TGTGCCAGTAGTCCCACGGGGCGTGCCGGGGAGCTGTTTTTT.

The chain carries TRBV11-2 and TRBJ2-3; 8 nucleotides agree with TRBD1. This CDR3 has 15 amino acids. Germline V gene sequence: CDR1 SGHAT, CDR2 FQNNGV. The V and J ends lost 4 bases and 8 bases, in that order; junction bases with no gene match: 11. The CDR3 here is CASSSRTGFIGTQYF. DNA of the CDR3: TGTGCCAGCAGCTCCAGGACAGGGTTTATCGGTACGCAGTATTTT.

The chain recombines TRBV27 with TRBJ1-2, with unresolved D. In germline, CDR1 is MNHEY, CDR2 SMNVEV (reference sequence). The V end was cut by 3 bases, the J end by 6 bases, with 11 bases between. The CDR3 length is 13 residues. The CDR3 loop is CASSFSEDHGYTF. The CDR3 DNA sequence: TGTGCCAGCAGTTTCTCAGAGGATCATGGCTACACCTTC.

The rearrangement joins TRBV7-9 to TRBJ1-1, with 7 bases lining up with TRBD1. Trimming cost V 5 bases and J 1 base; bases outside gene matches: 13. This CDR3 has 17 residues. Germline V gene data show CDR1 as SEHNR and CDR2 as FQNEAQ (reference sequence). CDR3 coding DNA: TGTGCCAGCAGCCCTAGAGCCAGATCAGGGGGGAACACTGAAGCTTTCTTT. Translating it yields CASSPRARSGGNTEAFF.

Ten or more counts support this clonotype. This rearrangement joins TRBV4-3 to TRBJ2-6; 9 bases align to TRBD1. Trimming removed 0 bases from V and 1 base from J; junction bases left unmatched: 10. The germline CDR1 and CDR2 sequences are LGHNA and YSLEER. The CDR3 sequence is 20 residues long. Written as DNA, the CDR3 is TGCGCCAGCAGCCAAGATTTGCTCGGGACAGGGTTATCTGGGGCCAACGTCCTGACTTTC. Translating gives CASSQDLLGTGLSGANVLTF.

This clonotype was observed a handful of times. The CDR3 DNA reads TGTGCCAGCAGTTACTCAGTTTGGACCGTCAGCTCCTACGAGCAGTACTTC. Amino acids: CASSYSVWTVSSYEQYF. The gene calls are TRBV6-2 or TRBV6-3 and TRBJ2-7; D is ambiguous. Per germline, CDR1 MNHEY and CDR2 SVGEGT. Trimming left V 0 bases short and J 0 bases short, with 15 bases between. There are 17 residues in the CDR3.

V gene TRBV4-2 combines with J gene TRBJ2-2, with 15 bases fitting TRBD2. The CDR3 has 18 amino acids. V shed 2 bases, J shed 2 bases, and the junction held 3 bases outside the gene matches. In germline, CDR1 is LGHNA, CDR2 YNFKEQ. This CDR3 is CASSQWTSGGVNTGELFF. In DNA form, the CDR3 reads TGTGCCAGCAGCCAATGGACTAGCGGGGGGGTAAACACCGGGGAGCTGTTTTTT.

The CDR3, as DNA: TGTGCCAGCAGTTACGGGACAGAGAGCTCCTATAATTCACCCCTCCACTTT. It specifies CASSYGTESSYNSPLHF. The chain has TRBV6-8 and TRBJ1-6; 7 nucleotides align to TRBD1. This CDR3 is 17 amino acids long. From germline, CDR1 is MNHGY and CDR2 SAAAGT. The ends lost 2 bases at V and 0 bases at J; junction bases unmatched: 4.

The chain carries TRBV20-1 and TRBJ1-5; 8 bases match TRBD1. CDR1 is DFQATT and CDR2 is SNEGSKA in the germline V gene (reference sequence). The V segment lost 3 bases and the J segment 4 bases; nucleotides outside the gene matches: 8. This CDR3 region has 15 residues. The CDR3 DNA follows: TGCAGTGCTAGGGCACGGACAGGGCGAAATCAGCCCCAGCATTTT. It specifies CSARARTGRNQPQHF.

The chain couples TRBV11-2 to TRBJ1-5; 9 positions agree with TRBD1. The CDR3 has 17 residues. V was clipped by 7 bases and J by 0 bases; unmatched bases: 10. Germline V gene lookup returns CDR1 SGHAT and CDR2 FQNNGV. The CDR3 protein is CASNRGPMNYSNQPQHF. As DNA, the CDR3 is TGTGCCAGCAACAGGGGGCCGATGAATTATAGCAATCAGCCCCAGCATTTT.

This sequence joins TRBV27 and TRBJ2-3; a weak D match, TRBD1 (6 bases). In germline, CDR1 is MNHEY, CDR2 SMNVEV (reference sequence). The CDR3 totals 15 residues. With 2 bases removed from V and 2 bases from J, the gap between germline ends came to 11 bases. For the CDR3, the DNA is TGTGCCAGCAGTTTAACGGGACACCCCACAGATACGCAGTATTTT. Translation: CASSLTGHPTDTQYF.

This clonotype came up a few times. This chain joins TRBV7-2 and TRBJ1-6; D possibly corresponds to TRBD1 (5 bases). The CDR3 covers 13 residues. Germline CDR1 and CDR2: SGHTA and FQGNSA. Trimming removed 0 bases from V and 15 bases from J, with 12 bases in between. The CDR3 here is CASSLALQAFLHF. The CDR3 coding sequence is TGTGCCAGCAGCTTAGCCCTACAGGCATTCCTCCACTTT.